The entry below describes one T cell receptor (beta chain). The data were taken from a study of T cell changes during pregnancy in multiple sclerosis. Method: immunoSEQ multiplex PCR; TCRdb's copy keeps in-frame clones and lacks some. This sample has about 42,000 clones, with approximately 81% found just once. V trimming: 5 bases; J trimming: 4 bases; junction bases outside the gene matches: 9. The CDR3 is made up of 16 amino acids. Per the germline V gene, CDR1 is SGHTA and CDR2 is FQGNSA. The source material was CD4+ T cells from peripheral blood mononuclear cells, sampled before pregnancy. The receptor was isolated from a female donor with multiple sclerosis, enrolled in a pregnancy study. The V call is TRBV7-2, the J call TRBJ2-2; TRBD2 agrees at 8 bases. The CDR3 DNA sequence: TGTGCCAGCAGCCCCCCAGCGGGGGAGGTCACCGGGGAGCTGTTTTTT. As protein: CASSPPAGEVTGELFF.